These 20 T cell receptor beta chains came from one sample sequenced in a study of blood T cell repertoires in COVID-19. The repertoire was sequenced with immunoSEQ multiplex PCR; TCRdb's copy has only in-frame clones and lacks some. The sample includes over 200,000 clones, 80% to 90% of them seen just once. The sequencing sample was made of PBMCs or T cells enriched from blood (not recorded which). These receptor sequences come from a woman aged 45 to 65 who had recovered from COVID-19.

The genes are TRBV19 and TRBJ2-3, with 10 positions matching TRBD1. CDR3 length: 15 amino acids. Unmatched junction bases numbered 4, after V lost 7 bases and J lost 0 bases. The germline V gene has CDR1 LNHDA and CDR2 SQIVND (reference sequence). CDR3 nucleotide sequence: TGTGCCAGTATGGAGGACAGGGGGAGCACAGATACGCAGTATTTT. Translation gives CASMEDRGSTDTQYF.

This clone was counted a few times. The chain recombines TRBV10-3 with TRBJ1-3; D gene unclear. V was cut by 2 bases and J by 0 bases, with 11 bases left in between. CDR3 length: 16 residues. CDR1 ENHRY and CDR2 SYGVKD come from the germline V gene. CDR3 loop: CAISEGVANSGNTIYF. The CDR3 nucleotides are TGTGCCATCAGTGAGGGGGTAGCGAACTCTGGAAACACCATATATTTT.

The chain combines TRBV29-1 with TRBJ2-2; 8 positions match TRBD2. The CDR3 is 14 amino acids. Germline CDR1 reads SQVTM; CDR2 reads ANQGSEA. Unmatched junction bases numbered 6, after V lost 4 bases and J lost 5 bases. CDR3 sequence: CSVGREEWTGELFF. The CDR3 DNA reads TGCAGCGTTGGGCGGGAGGAGTGGACCGGGGAGCTGTTTTTT.

The chain couples TRBV19 to TRBJ2-1, with 8 bases fitting TRBD2. Germline CDR1 and CDR2: LNHDA and SQIVND (reference sequence). J was trimmed by 4 bases and V by 5 bases; bases with no gene match: 7. The CDR3 consists of 15 residues. The CDR3 DNA reads as TGTGCCAGTAGTGTCGGGACTAGAACTTACAATGAGCAGTTCTTC. It yields the protein CASSVGTRTYNEQFF.

The V call is TRBV9, the J call TRBJ1-6; 8 bases are a match to TRBD1. The CDR3 loop spans 15 amino acids. V trimming: 2 bases; J trimming: 7 bases; junction bases outside the gene matches: 5. Germline CDR1 and CDR2: SGDLS and YYNGEE. The DNA of the CDR3 is TGTGCCAGCAGCGTCACAGGGGGAAGGAATTCACCCCTCCACTTT. Translating it yields CASSVTGGRNSPLHF.

The DNA of the CDR3 is TGTGCCAGCAGCTGGGACAGTCTACCCTACGAGCAGTACTTC. Translation: CASSWDSLPYEQYF. The chain employs TRBV5-4 and TRBJ2-7, with 7 bases fitting TRBD1. The CDR3 extends over 14 amino acids. Germline trimming cut 3 bases from V and 2 bases from J; bases unmatched to any gene: 5. CDR1 and CDR2 from the germline V gene are SGHNT and YYREEE (reference sequence).

The gene calls are TRBV10-1 and TRBJ2-7; the match to TRBD1 covers 9 bases. V shed 5 bases and J 2 bases; nucleotides not matched to a gene: 7. Germline V gene data show CDR1 as WNHNN and CDR2 as SYGVQD (reference sequence). This CDR3 has 15 amino acids. The CDR3 sequence is CASSPYRDRAYEQYF. CDR3 bases: TGCGCCAGCAGTCCCTACCGGGACAGGGCCTACGAGCAGTACTTC.

V and J are TRBV25-1 and TRBJ2-2; 7 nucleotides line up with TRBD1. This CDR3 is built from 15 residues. Trimming took 3 bases from V and 0 from J; bases not matched to a gene: 1. Per germline, CDR1 MGHDK and CDR2 SYGVNS. The CDR3 DNA follows: TGTGCCAGCAGTGACGACAGGGCGAACACCGGGGAGCTGTTTTTT. Its translation: CASSDDRANTGELFF.

This chain links TRBV5-1 with TRBJ2-1, with a tentative D call TRBD2 (6 bases). CDR1 and CDR2 from the germline V gene are SGHRS and YFSETQ. CDR3 size: 17 residues. Trimming left V 4 bases short and J 6 bases short, with 23 bases between. The DNA for the CDR3 is TGCGCCAGCAGCCCCGACCCAACCCGGACGGGAGCCAATGAGCAGTTCTTC. Protein: CASSPDPTRTGANEQFF.

The V call is TRBV6-5, the J call TRBJ2-7; 8 nucleotides line up with TRBD1. The V segment lost 5 bases and the J segment 5 bases; nucleotides outside the gene matches: 8. Germline V lookup: CDR1 MNHEY, CDR2 SVGAGI. CDR3 length: 14 amino acids. DNA of the CDR3: TGTGCCAGCAGTCAGGACCAGGGGGCGGACGAGCAGTACTTC. Protein sequence: CASSQDQGADEQYF.

The count of this clone is one. This chain joins TRBV5-1 and TRBJ2-1, with 12 bases matching TRBD2. The CDR3 totals 18 residues. Germline assignment: CDR1 SGHRS and CDR2 YFSETQ. The ends lost 1 base at V and 8 bases at J; junction bases unmatched: 13. CDR3 in DNA: TGCGCCAGCAGCTTGTCCCTAGCGGGAGGGCGGAGTAGGGATGAGCAGTTCTTC. Protein product: CASSLSLAGGRSRDEQFF. The full variable domain, with the rest looked up from reference TRBV5-1 and TRBJ2-1, is KAGVTQTPRYLIKTRGQQVTLSCSPISGHRSVSWYQQTPGQGLQFLFEYFSETQRNKGNFPGRFSGRQFSNSRSEMNVSTLELGDSALYLCASSLSLAGGRSRDEQFFGPGTRLTVL.

The chain combines TRBV5-1 with TRBJ2-7; TRBD1 agrees at 7 bases. The CDR3 loop spans 15 amino acids. The germline V gene has CDR1 SGHRS and CDR2 YFSETQ. After removal of 0 bases from V and 2 bases from J, the junction contained 5 bases not matched to a gene. This CDR3 is CASSLAGTGAYEQYF. CDR3 coding DNA: TGCGCCAGCAGCTTGGCCGGCACAGGGGCCTACGAGCAGTACTTC.

This chain uses TRBV5-4 with TRBJ2-5, with 16 bases fitting TRBD2. Germline values: CDR1 SGHNT, CDR2 YYREEE (reference sequence). The CDR3 consists of 17 residues. The J segment lost 7 bases and the V segment lost 1 base, leaving 7 bases of the junction unmatched. The chain's CDR3 is CASSLYGTSGRAGTQYF. For the CDR3, the DNA is TGTGCCAGCAGCTTGTATGGGACTAGCGGGAGGGCCGGGACCCAGTACTTC.

A single count supports this clone. The chain uses TRBV19 and TRBJ1-1, with D maybe TRBD1 (5 bases). The CDR3 spans 15 residues. V lost 5 bases, J lost 3 bases, and 16 bases lay in between. Germline V lookup: CDR1 LNHDA, CDR2 SQIVND (reference sequence). The CDR3 protein is CASSVPRVPDTEAFF. The CDR3 nucleotides are TGTGCCAGTAGTGTGCCCAGGGTCCCGGACACTGAAGCTTTCTTT.

The chain links TRBV2 to TRBJ2-7; the match to TRBD1 covers 8 bases. CDR1 is SNHLY, CDR2 FYNNEI, per germline. After removal of 4 bases from V and 4 bases from J, the junction contained 3 bases not matched to a gene. The CDR3 length is 13 residues. DNA for the CDR3: TGTGCCAGCAGTGGACAGGGGTTATACGAGCAGTACTTC. This sequence encodes CASSGQGLYEQYF.

This clone was detected only once. This chain joins TRBV13 and TRBJ1-6, with 9 bases aligning to TRBD1. V was pared by 5 bases and J by 0 bases, with 14 bases of the junction left unmatched. Germline CDR1 reads PRHDT; CDR2 reads FYEKMQ (reference sequence). This CDR3 has 20 residues. CDR3 protein: CASSDRSGQGGSSYNSPLHF. In DNA, the CDR3 is TGTGCCAGCAGCGATCGATCGGGACAGGGAGGTAGCTCCTATAATTCACCCCTCCACTTT.

A remark on this clone: Other DNA sequences in the sample encode the same CDR3. V gene TRBV27 combines with J gene TRBJ2-1, with D perhaps TRBD2 (6 bases). V lost 2 bases and J lost 7, with 6 bases in between. There are 12 residues in the CDR3. Germline lookup yields CDR1 MNHEY and CDR2 SMNVEV (reference sequence). CDR3 coding DNA: TGTGCCAGCAGTTTAGGAGGGAATGAGCAGTTCTTC. Amino acids: CASSLGGNEQFF.

The DNA for the CDR3 is TGTGCCTGGAGTTCCAACTTGAACACCGGGGAGCTGTTTTTT. Protein product: CAWSSNLNTGELFF. The chain couples TRBV30 to TRBJ2-2; D gene ambiguous. CDR3 length: 14 residues. V was shortened by 2 bases and J by 1 base, with 8 bases between the two germline ends. Germline-derived CDR1 and CDR2 are GTSNPN and SVGIG (reference sequence). Full variable domain (remainder filled in from reference TRBV30 and TRBJ2-2): SQTIHQWPATLVQPVGSPLSLECTVEGTSNPNLYWYRQAAGRGLQLLFYSVGIGQISSEVPQNLSASRPQDRQFILSSKKLLLSDSGFYLCAWSSNLNTGELFFGEGSRLTVL.

The chain combines TRBV6-1 with TRBJ1-6; D gene unclear. The V and J ends lost 2 bases and 6 bases respectively, with 5 bases between them. Germline V lookup: CDR1 MNHNS, CDR2 SASEGT. This CDR3 contains 13 residues. Written as DNA, the CDR3 is TGTGCCAGCAGTGAAATATCTAATTCACCCCTCCACTTT. Translated, it gives CASSEISNSPLHF.

This chain links TRBV11-2 with TRBJ2-7; 15 nucleotides agree with TRBD2. Germline V gene sequence: CDR1 SGHAT, CDR2 FQNNGV. V was clipped by 0 bases and J by 2 bases; unmatched bases: 2. The CDR3 loop spans 17 amino acids. The CDR3 loop reads CASSLDGLAGGPYEQYF. In nucleotides, the CDR3 is TGTGCCAGCAGCTTAGATGGACTAGCGGGAGGGCCCTACGAGCAGTACTTC.